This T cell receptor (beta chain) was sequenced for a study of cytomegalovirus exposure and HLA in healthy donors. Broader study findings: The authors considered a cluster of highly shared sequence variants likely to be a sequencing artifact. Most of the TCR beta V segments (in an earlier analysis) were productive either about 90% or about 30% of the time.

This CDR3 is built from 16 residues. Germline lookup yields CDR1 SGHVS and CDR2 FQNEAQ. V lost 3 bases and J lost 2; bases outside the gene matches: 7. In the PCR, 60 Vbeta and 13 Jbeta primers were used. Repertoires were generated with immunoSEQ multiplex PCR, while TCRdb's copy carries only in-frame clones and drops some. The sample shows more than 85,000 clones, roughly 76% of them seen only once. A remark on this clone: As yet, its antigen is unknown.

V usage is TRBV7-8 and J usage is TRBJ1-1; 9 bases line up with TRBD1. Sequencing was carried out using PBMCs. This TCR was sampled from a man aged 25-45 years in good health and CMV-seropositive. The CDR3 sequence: CASSFTGGEGNTEAFF. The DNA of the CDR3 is TGTGCCAGCAGCTTTACAGGGGGCGAGGGAAACACTGAAGCTTTCTTT.